Following are 19 T cell receptor beta chains from one sample sequenced in a study of shared clonotypes between healthy human individuals. Only CD45RO-negative cells positively selected for CCR7 counted as naive CD8 cells, so terminally differentiated effector memory CD45RA+ cells were excluded. The protocol was immunoSEQ multiplex PCR, while the TCRdb copy is restricted to in-frame clones and leaves out a portion. Among 1.5 million to 2.5 million clones, approximately 94% were seen once, and the ten largest hold around 1.2%. Sequenced: naive CD8+ T cells sorted from blood. The origin of the receptors is a man younger than 30 in good health.

This clone has just one count. V and J are TRBV4-3 and TRBJ1-4; D gene unclear. Germline assignment: CDR1 LGHNA and CDR2 YSLEER. The CDR3 length is 15 residues. V lost 2 bases and J 8 bases, leaving 15 bases between the germline ends. The chain's CDR3 is CASSQTFSFDEKLFF. For the CDR3, the DNA is TGCGCCAGCAGCCAAACGTTCTCCTTTGACGAAAAACTGTTTTTT.

The V call is TRBV5-1, the J call TRBJ2-3, with D hard to call. The CDR3 is 14 amino acids. Germline V gene data show CDR1 as SGHRS and CDR2 as YFSETQ. The V gene lost 0 bases and the J gene lost 3 bases, with 8 bases spanning the gap. The CDR3 here is CASSLDRDTDTQYF. As DNA, the CDR3 is TGCGCCAGCAGCTTGGACAGAGATACAGATACGCAGTATTTT.

On this clone itself: The junction departs from the called germline gene at one end, perhaps through a read error. The V and J genes are TRBV6-6 and TRBJ1-2, with D perhaps matching TRBD1 (5 bases). The germline V gene has CDR1 MNHNY and CDR2 SVGAGI (reference sequence). The CDR3 is 12 residues long. The chain's CDR3 is CASRQPMGLSFF. The CDR3 region has the DNA TGTGCCAGCAGACAACCGATGGGGCTCTCCTTCTTC.

This rearrangement joins TRBV10-3 to TRBJ2-1, with D unclear. Trimming removed 4 bases at V and 4 bases at J, with 11 bases between. This CDR3 has 14 amino acids. The germline V gene encodes CDR1 ENHRY and CDR2 SYGVKD. The CDR3 is CAISGDFVYNEQFF. The CDR3, as DNA: TGTGCCATCAGTGGGGATTTCGTATACAATGAGCAGTTCTTC.

The chain couples TRBV19 to TRBJ2-7; 8 bases align to TRBD1. The CDR3 is 15 residues long. The germline V gene has CDR1 LNHDA and CDR2 SQIVND (reference sequence). J lost 6 bases, V lost 4 bases, and 11 bases had no gene match. CDR3 loop: CASSTTPDRVGEQYF. The CDR3 DNA sequence: TGTGCCAGTAGTACCACCCCGGACAGGGTTGGCGAGCAGTACTTC.

This sequence joins TRBV7-2 and TRBJ2-3, with TRBD2 identical over 8 bases. This CDR3 has 13 residues. From germline, CDR1 is SGHTA and CDR2 FQGNSA. V shed 5 bases, J shed 8 bases, and the junction held 6 bases outside the gene matches. The CDR3 nucleotides are TGTGCCAGCAGCCTAACCACTAGCGGTACGCAGTATTTT. It is translated as CASSLTTSGTQYF. Combining the CDR3 with reference TRBV7-2 and TRBJ2-3 gives the whole variable domain GAGVSQSPSNKVTEKGKDVELRCDPISGHTALYWYRQSLGQGLEFLIYFQGNSAPDKSGLPSDRFSAERTGGSVSTLTIQRTQQEDSAVYLCASSLTTSGTQYFGPGTRLTVL.

The CDR3 region is CASSYRYSYEQYF. Written as DNA, the CDR3 is TGTGCCAGCAGTTACAGGTACTCCTACGAGCAGTACTTC. The chain links TRBV6-6 to TRBJ2-7; D gene uncertain. Germline CDR1 reads MNHNY; CDR2 reads SVGAGI (reference sequence). V was cut by 2 bases and J by 0 bases, with 5 bases left in between. The CDR3 has 13 amino acids.

The V and J genes are TRBV7-9 and TRBJ2-5, with 7 bases fitting TRBD2. V was pared by 4 bases and J by 4 bases, with 6 bases of the junction left unmatched. The CDR3 length is 14 residues. Germline loops: CDR1 SEHNR, CDR2 FQNEAQ (reference sequence). The CDR3 sequence is CASSSSAGRETQYF. The CDR3 DNA follows: TGTGCCAGCAGCTCTTCAGCGGGGCGAGAGACCCAGTACTTC.

The DNA for the CDR3 is TGTGCCAGCAGTTCTAGGCAGGCCCTTAATGAAGCTTTCTTT. It translates to CASSSRQALNEAFF. The J gene is TRBJ1-1, the V gene TRBV6-9; D is uncertain. Trimming took off 4 bases at V and 7 bases at J, with 16 bases between the two ends. CDR3 length: 14 residues. The germline V gene has CDR1 MNHGY and CDR2 SVAAGI.

This sequence joins TRBV29-1 and TRBJ1-1; D uncertain. The CDR3 spans 11 residues. CDR1 and CDR2 (germline): SQVTM, ANQGSEA. V lost 2 bases to trimming and J lost 5 bases, with 6 bases between them. The CDR3 nucleotides read TGCAGCGTTGAATTCTGGACTGAAGCTTTCTTT. Encoded protein: CSVEFWTEAFF.

The V and J genes are TRBV27 and TRBJ1-5, with 9 bases matching TRBD1. Germline V lookup: CDR1 MNHEY, CDR2 SMNVEV (reference sequence). J was trimmed by 5 bases and V by 6 bases; bases with no gene match: 5. The CDR3 covers 14 residues. The CDR3 DNA reads TGTGCCAGCAGCATACAGGGGGCGGATCAGCCCCAGCATTTT. Translated, it gives CASSIQGADQPQHF.

The rearrangement links TRBV6-1 to TRBJ2-7; 9 bases align to TRBD1. Unmatched junction bases numbered 6, after V lost 5 bases and J lost 4 bases. Germline CDR1 MNHNS, CDR2 SASEGT. The CDR3 is 14 amino acids. The CDR3 bases are TGTGCCAGCAGTAACGCAGGGACAGGGTACGAGCAGTACTTC. This translates into CASSNAGTGYEQYF.

V usage is TRBV28 and J usage is TRBJ1-4; D not resolved. Germline CDR1 MDHEN, CDR2 SYDVKM. Trimming pared 5 bases from V and 3 bases from J, leaving 10 bases between. The CDR3 has 14 amino acids. The CDR3 spells CASSRIFSNEKLFF. CDR3 bases: TGTGCCAGCAGTCGAATCTTCTCTAATGAAAAACTGTTTTTT.

The rearrangement joins TRBV20-1 to TRBJ1-2; D not resolved. CDR1 is DFQATT and CDR2 is SNEGSKA in the germline V gene (reference sequence). V lost 7 bases and J lost 4, with 4 bases in between. The CDR3 runs 9 residues. The CDR3 coding sequence is TGCAGTGTTGCCTATGGCTACACCTTC. Protein: CSVAYGYTF.

About this clone: Other DNA sequences in this sample translate to the same CDR3. V and J are TRBV4-1 and TRBJ2-5; no clear D gene. V gave up 0 bases and J gave up 5 bases, with 7 bases separating them. CDR3 size: 13 residues. Germline V gene lookup returns CDR1 MGHRA and CDR2 YSYEKL. The CDR3 sequence: CASSQDPGETQYF. The CDR3 coding sequence is TGCGCCAGCAGCCAAGACCCTGGGGAGACCCAGTACTTC.

The chain employs TRBV5-1 and TRBJ2-1, with TRBD1 as a possible D gene (5 bases). Trimming cost V 0 bases and J 5 bases, with 15 bases left between them. Germline CDR1 and CDR2: SGHRS and YFSETQ. The CDR3 length is 16 residues. The CDR3 nucleotides are TGCGCCAGCAGCTTGGCCTGGACACCCCCCAACAATGAGCAGTTCTTC. It codes for CASSLAWTPPNNEQFF.

The chain couples TRBV28 to TRBJ2-3; D gene uncertain. Germline-derived CDR1 and CDR2 are MDHEN and SYDVKM. The CDR3 has 15 residues. Trimming left V 3 bases short and J 1 base short, with 11 bases between. The CDR3 region is CASSFPPWGTDTQYF. The DNA of the CDR3 is TGTGCCAGCAGTTTCCCGCCTTGGGGCACAGATACGCAGTATTTT.

V usage is TRBV7-9 and J usage is TRBJ1-1; the D is unclear. Germline V lookup: CDR1 SEHNR, CDR2 FQNEAQ (reference sequence). V lost 5 bases and J lost 0, with 13 bases in between. The length of the CDR3 is 15 residues. This CDR3 is CASSPRITMNTEAFF. CDR3 sequence (DNA): TGTGCCAGCAGCCCACGTATAACAATGAACACTGAAGCTTTCTTT.

This clone occurred once. A far larger clone is a single base away, which makes a read error likely. V is TRBV4-1 and J is TRBJ2-2; D might be TRBD1 or TRBD2, each matching 5 bases. The CDR3 loop spans 12 amino acids. The V and J ends lost 3 bases and 10 bases respectively, with 9 bases between them. In germline, CDR1 is MGHRA, CDR2 YSYEKL. The CDR3 sequence: CASSHGAEELFF. The CDR3 DNA is TGCGCCAGCAGCCACGGGGCCGAGGAGCTGTTTTTT.